A single sample is the source of the 25 T cell receptor beta chains below, sequenced in a study of cytomegalovirus exposure and HLA in healthy donors. Clones were sequenced by immunoSEQ multiplex PCR, and TCRdb holds only the in-frame ones, with some missing. The sample contains tens of thousands of clones, approximately 95% of which appear only once. The sample consisted of PBMCs. The receptors come from a woman in her late teens or twenties in good health and CMV-seronegative.

CDR3: CASSATDGRGMNTEAFF. CDR3 DNA sequence: TGTGCCAGCAGCGCAACGGATGGAAGAGGGATGAACACTGAAGCTTTCTTT. V and J are TRBV2 and TRBJ1-1; D is uncertain. CDR3 length: 17 amino acids. Trimming took 6 bases from V and 0 from J, leaving 20 bases between them. Germline V CDR1 and CDR2: SNHLY, FYNNEI.

The table lists this clone with a few counts. This chain links TRBV2 with TRBJ1-5; no clear D. This CDR3 contains 15 residues. Germline CDR1 and CDR2: SNHLY and FYNNEI. The V end lost 5 bases, the J end lost 6 bases, and 17 bases lay between the germline ends. In DNA form, the CDR3 reads TGTGCCAGCAGTACCGAGGCGGGGAGAGGTCAGCCCCAGCATTTT. Protein: CASSTEAGRGQPQHF. The variable domain in full, with the rest retrieved from reference TRBV2 and TRBJ1-5, is EPEVTQTPSHQVTQMGQEVILRCVPISNHLYFYWYRQILGQKVEFLVSFYNNEISEKSEIFDDQFSVERPDGSNFTLKIRSTKLEDSAMYFCASSTEAGRGQPQHFGDGTRLSIL.

V gene TRBV15 combines with J gene TRBJ2-3, with 11 bases that match TRBD1. V dropped 5 bases and J dropped 7; count of bases not matched to a gene: 11. The CDR3 totals 16 residues. Germline V CDR1 and CDR2: LNHNV, YYDKDF (reference sequence). CDR3 DNA: TGTGCCACCAGCGGCCGGGACAGGGGGAATTTATATACGCAGTATTTT. Amino acid sequence: CATSGRDRGNLYTQYF.

The genes are TRBV19 and TRBJ1-2; maybe TRBD1 (5 bases). Trimming stripped 7 bases from V and 0 bases from J, with 21 bases between. The CDR3 totals 17 residues. Germline lookup yields CDR1 LNHDA and CDR2 SQIVND (reference sequence). The CDR3 loop reads CASNLGDFGIANYGYTF. CDR3 sequence (DNA): TGTGCCAGTAACCTGGGGGACTTCGGTATTGCTAACTATGGCTACACCTTC.

The rearrangement links TRBV27 to TRBJ2-5, with TRBD1 matching 11 bases. J lost 4 bases, V lost 5 bases, and 6 bases had no gene match. Germline V gene lookup returns CDR1 MNHEY and CDR2 SMNVEV (reference sequence). CDR3 length: 15 amino acids. The CDR3 protein is CASSPGTGGGETQYF. The CDR3, as DNA: TGTGCCAGCAGTCCCGGGACAGGGGGAGGAGAGACCCAGTACTTC.

This sequence joins TRBV4-3 and TRBJ1-2; TRBD1 might be the D (5 bases). The germline gives CDR1 LGHNA, CDR2 YSLEER. Trimming cost V 3 bases and J 14 bases, with 13 bases left between them. This CDR3 comprises 11 residues. The chain's CDR3 is CASSQGGTSTF. In DNA, the CDR3 is TGCGCCAGCAGCCAGGGGGGGACTTCTACCTTC.

The V call is TRBV6-1, the J call TRBJ2-7; 7 bases map to TRBD2. This CDR3 has 15 amino acids. Germline lookup yields CDR1 MNHNS and CDR2 SASEGT. V lost 3 bases to trimming and J lost 3 bases; unmatched junction nucleotides: 8. CDR3 nucleotide sequence: TGTGCCAGCAGTGATACGGGCGGGAGTATCTACGAGCAGTACTTC. Encoded protein: CASSDTGGSIYEQYF.

This clone was detected a few times. The chain has TRBV6-1 and TRBJ2-7, with a possible D match to TRBD1 (5 bases). Trimming left V 10 bases short and J 0 bases short, with 13 bases between. The germline gives CDR1 MNHNS, CDR2 SASEGT. The length of the CDR3 is 13 residues. The CDR3 DNA reads as TGTGCCACCGACAGTTTAAGCTCCTACGAGCAGTACTTC. Translated: CATDSLSSYEQYF.

The CDR3 DNA follows: TGTGCCAGCAGCTACATCCGGCCGGGACAGACGCACGGCTACACCTTC. Protein product: CASSYIRPGQTHGYTF. The chain combines TRBV27 with TRBJ1-2, with TRBD1 matching 7 bases. The CDR3 length is 16 residues. In germline, CDR1 is MNHEY, CDR2 SMNVEV (reference sequence). Germline trimming cut 6 bases from V and 8 bases from J; bases unmatched to any gene: 18.

CDR3 sequence: CASSLTPGLGYEQYF. As DNA, the CDR3 is TGCGCCAGCAGCCTGACCCCCGGACTAGGATACGAGCAGTACTTC. This chain connects TRBV5-1 to TRBJ2-7; 7 nucleotides agree with TRBD2. Germline CDR1 SGHRS, CDR2 YFSETQ. The CDR3 spans 15 residues. With 4 bases clipped from V and 4 bases from J, the junction kept 11 bases outside the gene matches.

Written as DNA, the CDR3 is TGTGCCAGCGGGGACAGTGCCAACTCTGGGGCCAACGTCCTGACTTTC. Protein: CASGDSANSGANVLTF. The chain combines TRBV2 with TRBJ2-6; TRBD1 matches 7 bases. Losses at the gene ends were 8 bases for V and 0 bases for J; bases not matched to a gene: 7. This CDR3 has 16 residues. The germline gives CDR1 SNHLY, CDR2 FYNNEI.

The J gene is TRBJ1-2, the V gene TRBV5-1; 9 positions agree with TRBD1. This CDR3 comprises 15 residues. Trimming at V came to 4 bases and at J to 4 bases, leaving 8 bases not matched to a gene. CDR1 is SGHRS and CDR2 is YFSETQ in the germline V gene. The DNA of the CDR3 is TGCGCCAGCAGCCAGATGACAGGGGGTGGCTATGGCTACACCTTC. Amino acid sequence: CASSQMTGGGYGYTF.

The chain recombines TRBV7-9 with TRBJ1-1; a possible D gene is TRBD1 (5 bases). Germline V lookup: CDR1 SEHNR, CDR2 FQNEAQ (reference sequence). V was pared by 1 base and J by 3 bases, with 9 bases between. The CDR3 extends over 14 amino acids. The CDR3 protein is CASSLEGRDTEAFF. The CDR3 region has the DNA TGTGCCAGCAGCTTAGAAGGCAGGGACACTGAAGCTTTCTTT. Full variable domain (outside the CDR3, taken from reference TRBV7-9 and TRBJ1-1): DTGVSQNPRHKITKRGQNVTFRCDPISEHNRLYWYRQTLGQGPEFLTYFQNEAQLEKSRLLSDRFSAERPKGSFSTLEIQRTEQGDSAMYLCASSLEGRDTEAFFGQGTRLTVV.

The chain joins TRBV27 to TRBJ1-2; TRBD1 matches 8 bases. Germline V CDR1 and CDR2: MNHEY, SMNVEV (reference sequence). V was clipped by 6 bases and J by 6 bases; unmatched bases: 3. The length of the CDR3 is 12 residues. CDR3: CASSLTGDGYTF. In DNA form, the CDR3 reads TGTGCCAGCAGCTTGACAGGGGATGGCTACACCTTC.

V is TRBV7-6 and J is TRBJ2-3, with 7 bases matching TRBD1. Germline assignment: CDR1 SGHVS and CDR2 FNYEAQ. The V gene end was trimmed by 1 base and the J gene end by 0 bases; junction bases not matched to a gene: 7. The CDR3 runs 17 residues. CDR3 loop: CASSLGFHRGSTDTQYF. In DNA form, the CDR3 reads TGTGCCAGCAGCTTAGGGTTTCACAGGGGTAGCACAGATACGCAGTATTTT.

The J gene is TRBJ2-1, the V gene TRBV7-2, with TRBD1 matching 11 bases. Germline lookup yields CDR1 SGHTA and CDR2 FQGNSA. Germline trimming cut 4 bases from V and 4 bases from J; bases unmatched to any gene: 3. The CDR3 is 15 amino acids. The CDR3 region is CASSSGQGVYNEQFF. Written as DNA, the CDR3 is TGTGCCAGCAGCTCGGGACAGGGGGTTTACAATGAGCAGTTCTTC.

V gene TRBV19 combines with J gene TRBJ2-7; 11 bases fit TRBD2. Germline V gene lookup returns CDR1 LNHDA and CDR2 SQIVND (reference sequence). The CDR3 spans 16 residues. Unmatched junction bases numbered 10, after V lost 5 bases and J lost 4 bases. The CDR3 region has the DNA TGTGCCAGTAGTTCTCAGCCGGGACTAGCGGTTTACGAGCAGTACTTC. Its protein is CASSSQPGLAVYEQYF.

This chain links TRBV7-9 with TRBJ2-7; maybe TRBD2 (6 bases). The CDR3 consists of 14 residues. Germline V gene lookup returns CDR1 SEHNR and CDR2 FQNEAQ (reference sequence). Trimming removed 5 bases at V and 3 bases at J, with 14 bases between. The CDR3 nucleotides read TGTGCCAGCAGCATCAATGGGGAGGTCTACGAGCAGTACTTC. This translates into CASSINGEVYEQYF.

This chain uses TRBV6-5 with TRBJ2-1; D is ambiguous. V lost 4 bases and J 0 bases, leaving 7 bases between the germline ends. Germline assignment: CDR1 MNHEY and CDR2 SVGAGI. This CDR3 is built from 14 residues. The CDR3 loop is CASSSPSSYNEQFF. CDR3 coding DNA: TGTGCCAGCAGTTCCCCGAGCTCCTACAATGAGCAGTTCTTC.

This chain uses TRBV7-9 with TRBJ2-3, with 7 positions matching TRBD2. V gave up 5 bases and J gave up 0 bases; unmatched junction bases: 5. Per germline, CDR1 SEHNR and CDR2 FQNEAQ (reference sequence). This CDR3 is built from 15 residues. The CDR3 spells CASSRSGESTDTQYF. In DNA, the CDR3 is TGTGCCAGCAGCAGAAGCGGGGAAAGCACAGATACGCAGTATTTT.

The gene calls are TRBV2 and TRBJ1-1, with TRBD1 matching over 10 bases. Trimming at V came to 10 bases and at J to 1 base, leaving 9 bases not matched to a gene. The length of the CDR3 is 15 residues. CDR1 SNHLY and CDR2 FYNNEI come from the germline V gene. For the CDR3, the DNA is TGTGCCACCGCTGGACAGGGGGGCGGGAACACTGAAGCTTTCTTT. It encodes CATAGQGGGNTEAFF.

The chain couples TRBV30 to TRBJ1-4, with 10 bases lining up with TRBD1. Germline lookup yields CDR1 GTSNPN and CDR2 SVGIG (reference sequence). J was trimmed by 8 bases and V by 2 bases; bases with no gene match: 5. The CDR3 runs to 14 residues. Written as DNA, the CDR3 is TGTGCCTGGAGTCCGGGACAGGGGTGGGAAAAACTGTTTTTT. Its protein is CAWSPGQGWEKLFF.

The chain joins TRBV5-5 to TRBJ2-3; weak D call: TRBD2 (5 bases). Germline assignment: CDR1 SGHKS and CDR2 YYEKEE (reference sequence). The CDR3 loop spans 15 amino acids. Trimming removed 0 bases at V and 6 bases at J, with 14 bases between. CDR3 sequence (DNA): TGTGCCAGCAGCTTGGTACTACCCCCGGGGGATACGCAGTATTTT. Translation gives CASSLVLPPGDTQYF.

This clone was seen once. The genes are TRBV5-6 and TRBJ1-1, with 9 bases matching TRBD1. V shed 4 bases and J 5 bases; nucleotides not matched to a gene: 6. The CDR3 length is 14 residues. Germline V lookup: CDR1 SGHDT, CDR2 YYEEEE. The CDR3 loop is CASSPRDRGTEAFF. In nucleotides, the CDR3 is TGTGCCAGCAGCCCCCGCGACAGGGGGACTGAAGCTTTCTTT.

This chain connects TRBV7-2 to TRBJ1-1, with a tentative D call TRBD1 (5 bases). In germline, CDR1 is SGHTA, CDR2 FQGNSA. This CDR3 spans 15 amino acids. The V end lost 3 bases, the J end lost 0 bases, and 11 bases lay between the germline ends. The CDR3 loop is CASSLPRQMNTEAFF. The CDR3 DNA sequence: TGTGCCAGCAGCTTGCCCCGACAGATGAACACTGAAGCTTTCTTT.